This TCR beta chain emerged from a study of T cell responses to AZD1222 COVID-19 vaccine. Trimming removed 2 bases from V and 0 bases from J, with 7 bases in between. Germline loops: CDR1 MDHEN, CDR2 SYDVKM. The CDR3 covers 14 residues. The study, taken as a whole, reports: The repertoires were collected only after the peak T cell response. Researchers report vaccine-associated CD4 TCRs spanning spike, with dominance at 160-218 and 743-854. Donors, mostly white British, included more females; clonal diversity was possibly underestimated.

TCRdb's copy holds only in-frame clones and misses some; the assay was immunoSEQ multiplex PCR. The table lists approximately 120,000 clones, around 85% of them singletons. With regard to this clone: Its antigen is as yet unknown.

The chain uses TRBV28 and TRBJ1-1; D not resolved. Sample: peripheral blood, taken 28 days after the second AZD1222 dose. The origin of this receptor is an adult who received the AZD1222 COVID-19 vaccine. This chain's CDR3 is CASSLPGMNTEAFF. The DNA for the CDR3 is TGTGCCAGCAGTTTACCAGGTATGAACACTGAAGCTTTCTTT.